The rows below give T cell receptor beta chains drawn from one sample of a study of neurological immune-mediated disorders. TCRdb re-analysed the 5' RACE reads in MiXCR, keeping a single row per CDR3 protein. The sample has roughly 100,000 distinct CDR3 sequences; approximately 11% are singletons. Sequenced sample: PBMCs. All receptors derive from a female donor with HTLV-1-associated myelopathy (HAM/TSP). Each CDR3 is given with its conserved first and last residue. The order of the fields is clone size, D gene, V gene, J gene, CDR3 DNA, CDR3 protein. D genes are given only for firm matches. Some rows mark clone size as missing; the rest say once, few, many or name a class of expanded clone.

clone size: many
D gene: NA
V gene: TRBV20-1
J gene: TRBJ2-7
CDR3 DNA: TGCAGTGCTAGAGATGGGGGGACAGTTGAGCAGTACTTC
CDR3 protein: CSARDGGTVEQYF

clone size: many
D gene: NA
V gene: TRBV7-3
J gene: TRBJ2-5
CDR3 DNA: TGTGCCAGCAGCTTAACCCCGGGGCGGGCGGAGACCCAGTACTTC
CDR3 protein: CASSLTPGRAETQYF

clone size: NA
D gene: TRBD1
V gene: TRBV27
J gene: TRBJ2-7
CDR3 DNA: TGTGCCAGCAGTCTATTGGACAGGTTTACCTACGAGCATTACTTC
CDR3 protein: CASSLLDRFTYEHYF

clone size: many
D gene: NA
V gene: TRBV20-1
J gene: TRBJ2-5
CDR3 DNA: TGCAGTGCTACGGCCTATCACGAGGAGACCCAGTACTTC
CDR3 protein: CSATAYHEETQYF

clone size: many
D gene: NA
V gene: TRBV20-1
J gene: TRBJ2-1
CDR3 DNA: TGCAGTGCTAGTGCAGGGGACTACAATGAGCAGTTCTTC
CDR3 protein: CSASAGDYNEQFF

clone size: many
D gene: TRBD1
V gene: TRBV6-5
J gene: TRBJ2-1
CDR3 DNA: TGTGCCAGCAGTACAGGGGTACGGCAGTTCTTC
CDR3 protein: CASSTGVRQFF

clone size: many
D gene: NA
V gene: TRBV27
J gene: TRBJ1-5
CDR3 DNA: TGTGCCAGCAGATCCGACAGGCTTAGCAATCAGCCCCAGCATTTT
CDR3 protein: CASRSDRLSNQPQHF

clone size: many
D gene: NA
V gene: TRBV5-1
J gene: TRBJ1-5
CDR3 DNA: TGCGCCAGCAGCCCGGGGGCAGTTAATAGCAATCAGCCCCAGCATTTT
CDR3 protein: CASSPGAVNSNQPQHF

clone size: many
D gene: NA
V gene: TRBV11-2
J gene: TRBJ2-3
CDR3 DNA: TGTGCCAGCAGTCACGCGGTGGATACGCAGTATTTT
CDR3 protein: CASSHAVDTQYF

clone size: many
D gene: NA
V gene: TRBV14
J gene: TRBJ2-3
CDR3 DNA: TGTGCCAGCAGCCTGGTCTCCACAGATACGCAGTATTTT
CDR3 protein: CASSLVSTDTQYF

clone size: many
D gene: TRBD2
V gene: TRBV20-1
J gene: TRBJ2-1
CDR3 DNA: TGCAGTGCTAGAGATGACAGCGGGGGGGTGATGTCGAATGAGCAGTTCTTC
CDR3 protein: CSARDDSGGVMSNEQFF

clone size: many
D gene: NA
V gene: TRBV12-3/TRBV12-4
J gene: TRBJ2-5
CDR3 DNA: TGTGCCAGCAGCCCAAGTCTGGGGATTGGGGAGACCCAGTACTTC
CDR3 protein: CASSPSLGIGETQYF

clone size: NA
D gene: TRBD1
V gene: TRBV5-1
J gene: TRBJ2-2
CDR3 DNA: TGCGCCAGCAGCGGACAGGGGGCGCATTTAAGGATTGGCGGGGAGCTGTTTTTT
CDR3 protein: CASSGQGAHLRIGGELFF

clone size: many
D gene: NA
V gene: TRBV5-1
J gene: TRBJ2-5
CDR3 DNA: TGCGCCAGCAGCTTGGCCCTACAGGGAGGAGAGACCCAGTACTTC
CDR3 protein: CASSLALQGGETQYF

clone size: many
D gene: NA
V gene: TRBV6-6
J gene: TRBJ2-7
CDR3 DNA: TGTGCCAGCAGTGACAGGGGGCGAGCTAGCGGGGTCCTCTACGAGCAGTACTTC
CDR3 protein: CASSDRGRASGVLYEQYF

clone size: NA
D gene: NA
V gene: TRBV20-1
J gene: TRBJ2-4
CDR3 DNA: TGCAGTGCTAGTCAGGCGGGACAAGAGCAAAACATTCAGTACTTC
CDR3 protein: CSASQAGQEQNIQYF

clone size: many
D gene: TRBD1
V gene: TRBV20-1
J gene: TRBJ2-5
CDR3 DNA: TGCAGTGCTAAAGGGACAGTTCGAGAGACCCAGTACTTC
CDR3 protein: CSAKGTVRETQYF

clone size: many
D gene: TRBD1
V gene: TRBV12-3/TRBV12-4
J gene: TRBJ2-1
CDR3 DNA: TGTGCCAGCCAAGGACAGGGAAAAGGGAATGAGCAGTTCTTC
CDR3 protein: CASQGQGKGNEQFF

clone size: few
D gene: TRBD1
V gene: TRBV4-1
J gene: TRBJ2-1
CDR3 DNA: TGCGCCAGCAGCCAAGAACGTCAGGGGGTCTTCTACAATGAGCAGTTCTTC
CDR3 protein: CASSQERQGVFYNEQFF

clone size: many
D gene: NA
V gene: TRBV12-3/TRBV12-4
J gene: TRBJ2-3
CDR3 DNA: TGTGCCAGCAGTCCCCCACTGCTTATGACAGATACGCAGTATTTT
CDR3 protein: CASSPPLLMTDTQYF

clone size: many
D gene: NA
V gene: TRBV29-1
J gene: TRBJ2-1
CDR3 DNA: TGCAGCGTTGCGGGGACTCAGCGGGATGAGCAGTTCTTC
CDR3 protein: CSVAGTQRDEQFF

clone size: many
D gene: NA
V gene: TRBV28
J gene: TRBJ2-1
CDR3 DNA: TGTGCCAGCAGTTCCCGTTGGTCCTACAATGAGCAGTTCTTC
CDR3 protein: CASSSRWSYNEQFF

clone size: NA
D gene: NA
V gene: TRBV20-1
J gene: TRBJ2-5
CDR3 DNA: TGCAGTGCTCCATCCTCCAGGAATCAAGAGACCCAGTACTTC
CDR3 protein: CSAPSSRNQETQYF

clone size: many
D gene: NA
V gene: TRBV5-1
J gene: TRBJ2-5
CDR3 DNA: TGCGCCAGCAGCACGGGTCGGGGGGAGACCCAGTACTTC
CDR3 protein: CASSTGRGETQYF

clone size: many
D gene: NA
V gene: TRBV5-1
J gene: TRBJ1-5
CDR3 DNA: TGCGCCAGCAGCTTCCACGGGGGGGCTCAGCCCCAGCATTTT
CDR3 protein: CASSFHGGAQPQHF

clone size: many
D gene: NA
V gene: TRBV20-1
J gene: TRBJ1-3
CDR3 DNA: TGCAGTGCTAGAAATAACGACAGCGAAGGTCACACCATATATTTT
CDR3 protein: CSARNNDSEGHTIYF

clone size: many
D gene: TRBD1
V gene: TRBV6-5
J gene: TRBJ1-6
CDR3 DNA: TGTGCCAGCAGTGATGACAGGGAGGTTCCGTCGAATTCACCCCTCCACTTT
CDR3 protein: CASSDDREVPSNSPLHF

clone size: many
D gene: NA
V gene: TRBV6-5
J gene: TRBJ2-2
CDR3 DNA: TGTGCCAGCAGTCGAAGACAGGTTGAGGGCACCGGGGAGCTGTTTTTT
CDR3 protein: CASSRRQVEGTGELFF

clone size: many
D gene: TRBD2
V gene: TRBV5-1
J gene: TRBJ2-1
CDR3 DNA: TGCGCCAGCCGAAACCTAGCGGACTACAATGAGCAGTTCTTC
CDR3 protein: CASRNLADYNEQFF

clone size: many
D gene: NA
V gene: TRBV29-1
J gene: TRBJ2-7
CDR3 DNA: TGCAGCGTGGAGAGCAGGGGGGGTTCCTACGAGCAGTACTTC
CDR3 protein: CSVESRGGSYEQYF

clone size: many
D gene: TRBD2
V gene: TRBV5-1
J gene: TRBJ2-3
CDR3 DNA: TGCGCCAGCGGGCCCGCGACTAGCGGGGGGCGCCATACGCAGTATTTT
CDR3 protein: CASGPATSGGRHTQYF

clone size: NA
D gene: NA
V gene: TRBV29-1
J gene: TRBJ2-1
CDR3 DNA: TGCAGCGTTGAAGGGGGGGACTCCTACAATGAGCAGTTCTTC
CDR3 protein: CSVEGGDSYNEQFF

clone size: many
D gene: NA
V gene: TRBV5-1
J gene: TRBJ2-1
CDR3 DNA: TGCGCCAGCAGCTTCGGACCGCTCGGGAATGAGCAGTTCTTC
CDR3 protein: CASSFGPLGNEQFF

clone size: many
D gene: NA
V gene: TRBV11-2
J gene: TRBJ2-1
CDR3 DNA: TGTGCCAGCAGCTCCCACCGTGGGAGGGAGCAGTTCTTC
CDR3 protein: CASSSHRGREQFF

clone size: many
D gene: NA
V gene: TRBV20-1
J gene: TRBJ2-3
CDR3 DNA: TGCAGTGCTAGTGGAAACGAAAATCCGCAGTATTTT
CDR3 protein: CSASGNENPQYF

clone size: few
D gene: NA
V gene: TRBV12-3/TRBV12-4
J gene: TRBJ2-7
CDR3 DNA: TGTGCCAGCAGTCTTCAGGTCCCGCCGGTCGAGCAGTACTTC
CDR3 protein: CASSLQVPPVEQYF

clone size: many
D gene: TRBD1
V gene: TRBV28
J gene: TRBJ2-1
CDR3 DNA: TGTGCCAGCAGTTCGCCCGGGACAGGGTTAAATGAGCAGTTCTTC
CDR3 protein: CASSSPGTGLNEQFF

clone size: many
D gene: NA
V gene: TRBV5-1
J gene: TRBJ2-1
CDR3 DNA: TGCGCCAGCAGCTCGCTGGGAGGTAATGAGCAGTTCTTC
CDR3 protein: CASSSLGGNEQFF

clone size: NA
D gene: NA
V gene: TRBV9
J gene: TRBJ2-7
CDR3 DNA: TGTGTCAGCAGCGTAGGGGAGGTAGGGAACCTCGGCGAGCAGTACTTC
CDR3 protein: CVSSVGEVGNLGEQYF

clone size: many
D gene: NA
V gene: TRBV2
J gene: TRBJ2-1
CDR3 DNA: TGTGCCAGCAGTGAATCCTTGAGCTCCTACAATGATCAGTTCTTC
CDR3 protein: CASSESLSSYNDQFF

clone size: few
D gene: NA
V gene: TRBV6-5
J gene: TRBJ1-2
CDR3 DNA: TGTGCCAGCAGCTACGGTGCTTCTAACTATGGCTACACCTTC
CDR3 protein: CASSYGASNYGYTF